The T cell receptor beta chain described here comes from a study of OX40 agonist ivuxolimab in advanced cancers. Using immunoSEQ multiplex PCR, the repertoire was profiled, and TCRdb retains in-frame clones only, with some absent. This table has approximately 84,000 clones, about 92% appearing once. The specimen comprised CD4+ or CD8+ T cells sorted from blood, sampled in a trial of the OX40 agonist ivuxolimab. This sequence originates from an adult with an advanced solid tumor such as melanoma, head and neck, liver or kidney cancer.

Written as DNA, the CDR3 is TGCGCCAGCAAAGGACAGGCGGTAACCGGGGAGCTGTTTTTT. It codes for CASKGQAVTGELFF. This sequence joins TRBV5-1 and TRBJ2-2; 7 bases line up with TRBD1. This CDR3 contains 14 residues. The germline V gene encodes CDR1 SGHRS and CDR2 YFSETQ. V was clipped by 6 bases and J by 5 bases; unmatched bases: 7.